This T cell receptor (beta chain) was profiled in a study of human T cells and chemical hapten exposure. The sample holds many counts of this clonotype. Its antigen remains unidentified. TCRdb independently ran MiXCR on the RACE reads; one entry per CDR3 protein. The sample holds roughly 380,000 distinct CDR3 sequences, 4.5% to 5.5% seen once. Findings and caveats of the study: Because they had alopecia, donors may respond immunologically unlike healthy people.

Regarding time point: pre-sensitization, week 0. Sample treatment: therapeutic diphenylcyclopropenone sensitization with weekly scalp DPC. The V gene end was trimmed by 6 bases and the J gene end by 7 bases; junction bases not matched to a gene: 9. This CDR3 is 15 amino acids long. Germline CDR1 MDHEN, CDR2 SYDVKM. The source was whole blood, collected in connection with sensitization to the hapten diphenylcyclopropenone (DPC). This sequence was found in a woman between 45 and 65 years old with alopecia areata. Some clones in this sample may be carry-over from other donors' samples. This sequence joins TRBV28 and TRBJ1-5, with 10 positions matching TRBD1. For the CDR3, the DNA is TGTGCCAGCAGCATGACAGGGGGCGAGAACCAGCCCCAGCATTTT. It yields the protein CASSMTGGENQPQHF.